Each of the 13 T cell receptor beta chains below was sequenced from the same sample in a study of blood T cell repertoires in COVID-19. Generated by immunoSEQ multiplex PCR, the TCRdb table keeps only in-frame clones and is missing some. The table shows 220,000 or so clones, with around 89% occurring only once. The source material was PBMCs or T cells enriched from blood (not recorded which). The source is a man aged 50 to 59 who had been exposed to COVID-19.

This clone was counted many times. The rearrangement joins TRBV27 to TRBJ1-6; D not resolved. Per the germline V gene, CDR1 is MNHEY and CDR2 is SMNVEV (reference sequence). V lost 4 bases and J 0 bases, leaving 10 bases between the germline ends. The length of the CDR3 is 16 residues. This CDR3 is CASSSWSSSYNSPLHF. In nucleotides, the CDR3 is TGTGCCAGCAGTTCCTGGTCCAGCTCCTATAATTCACCCCTCCACTTT.

The V call is TRBV28, the J call TRBJ1-3, with D unclear. The germline gives CDR1 MDHEN, CDR2 SYDVKM. The V end was cut by 7 bases, the J end by 0 bases, with 13 bases between. The CDR3 covers 15 residues. CDR3 amino acids: CASTLQPSSGNTIYF. The CDR3 bases are TGTGCCAGCACCCTACAGCCGAGCTCTGGAAACACCATATATTTT.

The rearrangement uses TRBV5-1 and TRBJ2-7; 9 nucleotides agree with TRBD1. The CDR3 sequence is 16 residues long. CDR1 is SGHRS, CDR2 YFSETQ, per germline. The V gene end was trimmed by 0 bases and the J gene end by 3 bases; junction bases not matched to a gene: 7. The CDR3 reads CASSLGGTGYLYEQYF. CDR3 coding DNA: TGCGCCAGCAGCTTGGGTGGGACAGGGTACCTCTACGAGCAGTACTTC.

In DNA form, the CDR3 reads TGTGCCAGCAGCCTGGGACATGGATACTCTGAAGCTTTCTTT. Translating gives CASSLGHGYSEAFF. The chain recombines TRBV11-2 with TRBJ1-1; D is perhaps TRBD1 (6 bases). CDR1 SGHAT and CDR2 FQNNGV come from the germline V gene. The V end was cut by 5 bases, the J end by 6 bases, with 16 bases between. The CDR3 sequence is 14 residues long.

The V gene is TRBV18, the J gene TRBJ1-3; D is uncertain. Germline V gene data show CDR1 as KGHSH and CDR2 as LQKENI. This CDR3 spans 17 amino acids. V lost 2 bases and J lost 0, with 14 bases in between. CDR3 bases: TGTGCCAGCTCACCAATTCGGCAGGCGAGCTCTGGAAACACCATATATTTT. It yields the protein CASSPIRQASSGNTIYF.

The J gene is TRBJ1-1, the V gene TRBV5-1, with D perhaps matching TRBD1 (6 bases). V lost 2 bases to trimming and J lost 1 base, with 12 bases between them. The CDR3 covers 15 residues. Germline V gives CDR1 SGHRS, CDR2 YFSETQ. The CDR3 loop is CASSFLTGGNTEAFF. DNA of the CDR3: TGCGCCAGCAGCTTTTTGACAGGAGGGAACACTGAAGCTTTCTTT. The full variable domain, completed using reference TRBV5-1 and TRBJ1-1, is KAGVTQTPRYLIKTRGQQVTLSCSPISGHRSVSWYQQTPGQGLQFLFEYFSETQRNKGNFPGRFSGRQFSNSRSEMNVSTLELGDSALYLCASSFLTGGNTEAFFGQGTRLTVV.

The chain has TRBV5-1 and TRBJ1-1; D possibly corresponds to TRBD1 (5 bases). Germline lookup yields CDR1 SGHRS and CDR2 YFSETQ. Trimming left V 4 bases short and J 2 bases short, with 15 bases between. The CDR3 has 15 residues. CDR3: CASSPRTHRNTEAFF. The CDR3 nucleotides are TGCGCCAGCAGCCCACGGACACACCGAAACACTGAAGCTTTCTTT. The full variable domain, in which reference TRBV5-1 and TRBJ1-1 provide the parts outside the CDR3, is KAGVTQTPRYLIKTRGQQVTLSCSPISGHRSVSWYQQTPGQGLQFLFEYFSETQRNKGNFPGRFSGRQFSNSRSEMNVSTLELGDSALYLCASSPRTHRNTEAFFGQGTRLTVV.

The chain combines TRBV18 with TRBJ1-4, with D maybe TRBD1 (6 bases). With 2 bases removed from V and 5 bases from J, the gap between germline ends came to 12 bases. Germline assignment: CDR1 KGHSH and CDR2 LQKENI. The CDR3 sequence is 15 residues long. The CDR3 is CASSPVGTPNEKLFF. The CDR3, as DNA: TGTGCCAGCTCACCAGTAGGGACACCCAATGAAAAACTGTTTTTT.

This rearrangement joins TRBV19 to TRBJ1-2, with D uncertain. The V gene lost 0 bases and the J gene lost 7 bases, with 9 bases spanning the gap. Germline V CDR1 and CDR2: LNHDA, SQIVND (reference sequence). The CDR3 is 13 amino acids. The CDR3 nucleotides read TGTGCCAGTAGTATAGATTCTAACCTTGGCTACACCTTC. Protein product: CASSIDSNLGYTF.

The chain couples TRBV15 to TRBJ2-1; a possible D gene is TRBD2 (6 bases). Germline lookup yields CDR1 LNHNV and CDR2 YYDKDF (reference sequence). The CDR3 is 14 residues long. Trimming took off 6 bases at V and 3 bases at J, with 12 bases between the two ends. CDR3 residues: CATRTGTYYNEQFF. In DNA, the CDR3 is TGTGCCACCAGAACCGGGACTTACTACAATGAGCAGTTCTTC.

This chain links TRBV28 with TRBJ1-5; D is undetermined. Germline-derived CDR1 and CDR2 are MDHEN and SYDVKM. The CDR3 consists of 14 residues. The V gene lost 4 bases and the J gene lost 6 bases, with 13 bases spanning the gap. The CDR3 spells CASSSSGEVQPQHF. In DNA, the CDR3 is TGTGCCAGCAGTTCGTCCGGGGAGGTTCAGCCCCAGCATTTT.

The V call is TRBV10-3, the J call TRBJ1-1, with D tentatively TRBD1 (5 bases). Germline CDR1 and CDR2: ENHRY and SYGVKD. This CDR3 contains 13 residues. Trimming removed 6 bases at V and 10 bases at J, with 18 bases between. CDR3 nucleotide sequence: TGTGCCATCAGCGGGACTGCTCCTTGGGGAGCTTTCTTT. Protein sequence: CAISGTAPWGAFF.

V and J are TRBV27 and TRBJ2-2; 15 positions match TRBD2. Germline CDR1 is MNHEY and CDR2 is SMNVEV (reference sequence). CDR3 length: 15 amino acids. Trimming took 6 bases from V and 6 from J; bases not matched to a gene: 2. CDR3 sequence: CASSGLAGGAGELFF. In DNA form, the CDR3 reads TGTGCCAGCAGCGGACTAGCGGGAGGGGCCGGGGAGCTGTTTTTT.